The entry that follows covers one T cell receptor (beta chain) sequence. Clones were read by immunoSEQ multiplex PCR, and TCRdb kept only the in-frame ones, dropping some. The sample lists approximately 89,000 clones, approximately 92% occurring once. This specimen belongs to a study of blood T cell repertoires in COVID-19. The V gene lost 0 bases and the J gene lost 2 bases, with 4 bases spanning the gap. Germline V lookup: CDR1 LNHDA, CDR2 SQIVND (reference sequence). The CDR3 has 13 residues. Sequencing input: peripheral blood. The sequence was obtained from a woman aged 55 to 70 with active COVID-19. This rearrangement joins TRBV19 to TRBJ1-2; D uncertain. The chain's CDR3 is CASSIDRNYGYTF. As DNA, the CDR3 is TGTGCCAGTAGTATAGACAGAAACTATGGCTACACCTTC.